This is a list of T cell receptor beta chains from one sample in a study of shared clonotypes between healthy human individuals. Data came from immunoSEQ multiplex PCR; TCRdb stores just in-frame clones and leaves some out. The sample consists of roughly 1.4 million clones, less than 99% of them appearing once. The sequencing input was naive CD4+ T cells sorted from blood. The origin of the receptors is a man aged 30 to 45 in good health. CDR3s include the opening cysteine and the closing phenylalanine or tryptophan. D genes are given only for firm matches. Clone size is given for some rows only: seen once, a few or many times, or a class if the clone is expanded.

DNA: TGTGCCAGCAGACTAGACAGTCGTGAGACCCAGTACTTC; CDR3: CASRLDSRETQYF; J: TRBJ2-5; V: TRBV28; D: NA; size: NA
DNA: TGTGCCAGCAGTCGTAATCAGCCCCAGCATTTT; CDR3: CASSRNQPQHF; J: TRBJ1-5; V: TRBV28; D: NA; size: NA
DNA: TGTGCCAGCAGTATTGAACCGGGACTAGAGGAGTACTTC; CDR3: CASSIEPGLEEYF; J: TRBJ2-7; V: TRBV11-2; D: TRBD2; size: NA
DNA: TGTGCCAGCAGCTTAAGGGCCATGAACACTGAAGCTTTCTTT; CDR3: CASSLRAMNTEAFF; J: TRBJ1-1; V: TRBV7-8; D: NA; size: NA
DNA: TGTGCCAGCAGTTTATCGCTAGGGAATGAAAAACTGTTTTTT; CDR3: CASSLSLGNEKLFF; J: TRBJ1-4; V: TRBV28; D: NA; size: NA
DNA: TGTGCCACTCGTCTGACAGGGCTGGAGAACACTGAAGCTTTCTTT; CDR3: CATRLTGLENTEAFF; J: TRBJ1-1; V: TRBV19; D: TRBD1; size: NA
DNA: TGTGCCAGCAGCTTAGCCGCAGGTCCTCGGTTTTTT; CDR3: CASSLAAGPRFF; J: TRBJ1-4; V: TRBV11-2; D: NA; size: NA
DNA: TGTGCCAGCAGCTTGGGAGGGACAGCCTCCTACGAGCAGTACTTC; CDR3: CASSLGGTASYEQYF; J: TRBJ2-7; V: TRBV5-4; D: TRBD1; size: NA
DNA: TGTGCCAGCAGCTTAGTAGGGATCGACTACGAGCAGTACTTC; CDR3: CASSLVGIDYEQYF; J: TRBJ2-7; V: TRBV7-8; D: NA; size: NA
DNA: TGTGCCTGGAATATGGGCACAGGCAATCAGCCCCAGCATTTT; CDR3: CAWNMGTGNQPQHF; J: TRBJ1-5; V: TRBV30; D: NA; size: once
DNA: TGTGCCAGCAGTGCCCTCCGGGACAGTCATCGGAACTATGGCTACACCTTC; CDR3: CASSALRDSHRNYGYTF; J: TRBJ1-2; V: TRBV5-5; D: TRBD1; size: NA
DNA: TGTGCCAGCAGCTTAGAGCGCCAGAGAACCGGGGAGCTGTTTTTT; CDR3: CASSLERQRTGELFF; J: TRBJ2-2; V: TRBV7-8; D: NA; size: NA
DNA: TGTGCCAGCTCACCCGAACAATCGGCCGGGGAGCTGTTTTTT; CDR3: CASSPEQSAGELFF; J: TRBJ2-2; V: TRBV18; D: NA; size: NA
DNA: TGCGCCTCGCTAGCGGGAGTCGAGCAGTACTTC; CDR3: CASLAGVEQYF; J: TRBJ2-7; V: TRBV10-2; D: TRBD2; size: NA
DNA: TGTGCCAGCAGCCCCCGCCAAGAGACCCAGTACTTC; CDR3: CASSPRQETQYF; J: TRBJ2-5; V: TRBV11-2; D: NA; size: NA
DNA: TGCGCCAGCAGCACCGGACAGATCATAGCGGGAGACGTCAATAGTGAGCAGTTCTTC; CDR3: CASSTGQIIAGDVNSEQFF; J: TRBJ2-1; V: TRBV5-1; D: TRBD2; size: NA
DNA: TGTGCCAGCAACCAGACAGACTCCTACGAGCAGTACTTC; CDR3: CASNQTDSYEQYF; J: TRBJ2-7; V: TRBV5-7; D: NA; size: NA
DNA: TGTGCCAGCAGTTTGAGTAGCGGGAGAGTCAGCGAGCAGTACTTC; CDR3: CASSLSSGRVSEQYF; J: TRBJ2-7; V: TRBV27; D: TRBD2; size: NA
DNA: TGTGCCAGCAGTCTACCTACAGGATCCAAAAACATTCAGTACTTC; CDR3: CASSLPTGSKNIQYF; J: TRBJ2-4; V: TRBV28; D: NA; size: NA
DNA: TGTGCCTGGAGTTCCCGGATGAACACTGAAGCTTTCTTT; CDR3: CAWSSRMNTEAFF; J: TRBJ1-1; V: TRBV30; D: NA; size: NA
DNA: TGTGCCAGCAGCTTCCGACTAGCGCCATACGAGCAGTACTTC; CDR3: CASSFRLAPYEQYF; J: TRBJ2-7; V: TRBV5-4; D: TRBD2; size: NA
DNA: TGTGCCAGCTCACCGAGGGCCTACGAAAAACTGTTTTTT; CDR3: CASSPRAYEKLFF; J: TRBJ1-4; V: TRBV18; D: NA; size: NA
DNA: TGTGCCAGCAGCTCGATGTACCGACTAGCGGGAGGGCCGGGCTCCTACGAGCAGTACTTC; CDR3: CASSSMYRLAGGPGSYEQYF; J: TRBJ2-7; V: TRBV7-3; D: TRBD2; size: once
DNA: TGTGCCAGTATTCACGACAGGGACTACGAGCAGTACTTC; CDR3: CASIHDRDYEQYF; J: TRBJ2-7; V: TRBV19; D: TRBD1; size: NA
DNA: TGTGCCAGTAGTATAGAATCGGGACTGCAATACGAGCAGTACTTC; CDR3: CASSIESGLQYEQYF; J: TRBJ2-7; V: TRBV19; D: NA; size: once
DNA: TGTGCCAGCAGCTTGTGGGGCGCAGATCTTAACTATGGCTACACCTTC; CDR3: CASSLWGADLNYGYTF; J: TRBJ1-2; V: TRBV5-8; D: NA; size: NA
DNA: TGTGCCAGCAGCCTATGGTTAGCGGAGGGAGAGACCCAGTACTTC; CDR3: CASSLWLAEGETQYF; J: TRBJ2-5; V: TRBV7-9; D: NA; size: once
DNA: TGTGCCAGCTCACCTCTTTCCATGAACACTGAAGCTTTCTTT; CDR3: CASSPLSMNTEAFF; J: TRBJ1-1; V: TRBV18; D: NA; size: once
DNA: TGTGCCAGCAGCTCCCCCCCAGGGGCAGGGGCATTACGTGAGCAGTTCTTC; CDR3: CASSSPPGAGALREQFF; J: TRBJ2-1; V: TRBV5-4; D: NA; size: NA
DNA: TGTGCCAGCAGTACGAAGCGGGGTGGTCAGCCCCAGCATTTT; CDR3: CASSTKRGGQPQHF; J: TRBJ1-5; V: TRBV6-5; D: NA; size: NA
DNA: TGTGCCATCAGGCCAGGGGGGACAGGTTCCTACGAGCAGTACTTC; CDR3: CAIRPGGTGSYEQYF; J: TRBJ2-7; V: TRBV10-3; D: TRBD1; size: NA
DNA: TGTGCCAGCAGCTTCAGGGGGGTCACTGAAGCTTTCTTT; CDR3: CASSFRGVTEAFF; J: TRBJ1-1; V: TRBV7-8; D: TRBD1; size: NA
DNA: TGTGCCAGCAGTTTATCTTCTTTACAGGGGATTGGGGAGCAGTACTTC; CDR3: CASSLSSLQGIGEQYF; J: TRBJ2-7; V: TRBV28; D: TRBD1; size: NA
DNA: TGTGCCAGCTCACCCGGGACAGGAACCTACGAGCAGTACTTC; CDR3: CASSPGTGTYEQYF; J: TRBJ2-7; V: TRBV18; D: TRBD1; size: NA
DNA: TGTGCCAGCAGCTGGGGGGCTAGCGGGTGGGATGAGCAGTTCTTC; CDR3: CASSWGASGWDEQFF; J: TRBJ2-1; V: TRBV9; D: TRBD2; size: NA
DNA: TGTGCCAGCAGTTTTGGGCGGGACTCTCGCTACGAGCAGTACTTC; CDR3: CASSFGRDSRYEQYF; J: TRBJ2-7; V: TRBV28; D: NA; size: NA
DNA: TGTGCCAGCAGCTTAGGCAGGACTTCGGGCTACACCTTC; CDR3: CASSLGRTSGYTF; J: TRBJ1-2; V: TRBV11-2; D: NA; size: NA
DNA: TGCGCCAGCAGCCGAACCCAAGGCAGATCCTACGAGCAGTACTTC; CDR3: CASSRTQGRSYEQYF; J: TRBJ2-7; V: TRBV5-1; D: NA; size: NA
DNA: TGCGCCAGCAAGATAGGACAGGGGGCCGGGGACGAGCAGTACTTC; CDR3: CASKIGQGAGDEQYF; J: TRBJ2-7; V: TRBV10-2; D: TRBD1; size: NA
DNA: TGTGCCAGCAGCGTAAAAGGACTAGCGGCCTACAATGAGCAGTTCTTC; CDR3: CASSVKGLAAYNEQFF; J: TRBJ2-1; V: TRBV9; D: TRBD2; size: NA
DNA: TGCGCCAGCAGCTTGGGCTGGTCTAGCACAGATACGCAGTATTTT; CDR3: CASSLGWSSTDTQYF; J: TRBJ2-3; V: TRBV5-1; D: NA; size: NA
DNA: TGTGCCAGCAGCTTAATCTGGCTAGCGGTCGTAGGGGGTACCGGGGAGCTGTTTTTT; CDR3: CASSLIWLAVVGGTGELFF; J: TRBJ2-2; V: TRBV7-2; D: NA; size: NA
DNA: TGTGCCAGCAGCTTGGGGGTAACGGGGAGTGCTAACTATGGCTACACCTTC; CDR3: CASSLGVTGSANYGYTF; J: TRBJ1-2; V: TRBV5-8; D: NA; size: NA
DNA: TGTGCCAGCTCACCACTCCCCCGGACAGGGAAAATCTACGAGCAGTACTTC; CDR3: CASSPLPRTGKIYEQYF; J: TRBJ2-7; V: TRBV18; D: TRBD1; size: NA
DNA: TGTGCCAGCAAAAGCCTAGCGGGAGGGCTAACGTCCTACAATGAGCAGTTCTTC; CDR3: CASKSLAGGLTSYNEQFF; J: TRBJ2-1; V: TRBV2; D: TRBD2; size: NA
DNA: TGTGCCAGCAGCTCAGCTAGGAGCAAGAGCACAGATACGCAGTATTTT; CDR3: CASSSARSKSTDTQYF; J: TRBJ2-3; V: TRBV5-4; D: NA; size: NA
DNA: TGTACCTGGGTCCGAATAGGGGCGGGCAATGAGCAGTTCTTC; CDR3: CTWVRIGAGNEQFF; J: TRBJ2-1; V: TRBV30; D: NA; size: NA
DNA: TGTGCCTGGAGTGCCGGACAGGGGGCTACCTACAATGAGCAGTTCTTC; CDR3: CAWSAGQGATYNEQFF; J: TRBJ2-1; V: TRBV30; D: TRBD1; size: once
DNA: TGTGCCAGCGCTAACAAACCGAACACTGAAGCTTTCTTT; CDR3: CASANKPNTEAFF; J: TRBJ1-1; V: TRBV6-1; D: NA; size: NA
DNA: TGCGCCAGCAGCTTGGGCACCCTGTTTTTCAGGGAGCTGTTTTTT; CDR3: CASSLGTLFFRELFF; J: TRBJ2-2; V: TRBV5-1; D: NA; size: NA
DNA: TGTGCCAGCAGCTCCCGACTAGCGGGAGGCGTCCCCTCCTACGAGCAGTACTTC; CDR3: CASSSRLAGGVPSYEQYF; J: TRBJ2-7; V: TRBV5-4; D: TRBD2; size: NA
DNA: TGTGCCAGCAGTTTGGAGTGGGGGGTTAGAGGGTATGGCTACACCTTC; CDR3: CASSLEWGVRGYGYTF; J: TRBJ1-2; V: TRBV28; D: NA; size: NA
DNA: TGTGCCACCAGCAGAGAGTCCCTAGCTGTAGATACGCAGTATTTT; CDR3: CATSRESLAVDTQYF; J: TRBJ2-3; V: TRBV15; D: NA; size: NA